The next 32 T cell receptor beta chains were all read from a single sample in a study of human T cells and chemical hapten exposure (dated by TCRdb to the early 2020s). The library was prepared using RACE. TCRdb shows the sequencer as NextSeq 500. TCRdb reran the public reads through fastp at Q25 and MiXCR, keeping productive beta chains. Every distinct CDR3 protein forms one entry, paired with its most common genes and DNA. Here the sample has 180,000 or so distinct CDR3 sequences; just under 30% occur a single time. The ten biggest clones cover roughly 3% of the sample. The time point label, read with the paper, signifies: pre-sensitization, week 0. Read against the paper, the sample's treatment or condition label means: therapeutic diphenylcyclopropenone sensitization with weekly scalp DPC. Sequencing used whole blood, obtained in connection with sensitization to the hapten diphenylcyclopropenone (DPC). The source of these receptors is a young woman with alopecia areata. Some clones in this sample may be carry-over from other donors' samples.

The J gene is TRBJ2-5, the V gene TRBV20-1; TRBD2 aligns across 9 bases. The length of the CDR3 is 16 residues. Trimming cost V 1 base and J 0 bases; bases outside gene matches: 6. Germline lookup yields CDR1 DFQATT and CDR2 SNEGSKA (reference sequence). This chain's CDR3 is CSARGSGGTDQETQYF. The CDR3 DNA follows: TGCAGTGCTAGAGGAAGCGGGGGGACCGACCAAGAGACCCAGTACTTC.

V and J are TRBV29-1 and TRBJ1-1, with D possibly matching TRBD1 (6 bases). The V and J ends lost 4 bases and 0 bases respectively, with 15 bases between them. Looked up from germline, CDR1 is SQVTM and CDR2 is ANQGSEA. The CDR3 covers 15 residues. CDR3 nucleotide sequence: TGCAGCGTTGTCAGGGGCGGTTTGGTGAACACTGAAGCTTTCTTT. This codes for CSVVRGGLVNTEAFF.

This clonotype came up a few times. The chain uses TRBV28 and TRBJ2-7, with a possible D match to TRBD2 (6 bases). Germline lookup yields CDR1 MDHEN and CDR2 SYDVKM. This CDR3 is 14 amino acids long. Trimming stripped 5 bases from V and 4 bases from J, with 15 bases between. The CDR3 is CASSARTTPYEQYF. CDR3 nucleotide sequence: TGTGCCAGCAGTGCTAGGACTACACCGTACGAGCAGTACTTC.

In this sample, this clonotype turned up a few times. The chain carries TRBV28 and TRBJ2-1; D is tentatively TRBD1 or TRBD2 (6 bases each). V lost 7 bases and J lost 9, with 19 bases in between. The CDR3 loop spans 14 amino acids. Germline V lookup: CDR1 MDHEN, CDR2 SYDVKM. The CDR3 region has the DNA TGTGCCAGCAACACCGGGGGCGGAAGGATTGAGCAGTTCTTC. It codes for CASNTGGGRIEQFF.

The chain has TRBV5-1 and TRBJ1-1, with D possibly being TRBD1 (6 bases). Trimming took 0 bases from V and 0 from J, leaving 9 bases between them. The CDR3 totals 15 residues. The germline V gene encodes CDR1 SGHRS and CDR2 YFSETQ. The CDR3, as DNA: TGCGCCAGCAGCTTGGATACAGGGCTGAACACTGAAGCTTTCTTT. This gives the protein CASSLDTGLNTEAFF.

The chain has TRBV6-2 or TRBV6-3 and TRBJ2-1; D may be TRBD1 (6 bases). Trimming took off 8 bases at V and 4 bases at J, with 15 bases between the two ends. Germline V gene sequence: CDR1 MNHEY, CDR2 SVGEGT. The CDR3 extends over 14 amino acids. The CDR3 loop reads CASHSGTTYNEQFF. The CDR3 DNA sequence: TGTGCCAGCCATTCCGGGACAACATACAATGAGCAGTTCTTC.

The sample holds a few counts of this clonotype. V is TRBV29-1 and J is TRBJ1-1; D is unresolved. The CDR3 is made up of 10 amino acids. Looked up from germline, CDR1 is SQVTM and CDR2 is ANQGSEA. Trimming took off 4 bases at V and 9 bases at J, with 9 bases between the two ends. CDR3 region: CSVADYQAFF. The DNA of the CDR3 is TGCAGCGTTGCAGATTACCAAGCTTTCTTT.

This rearrangement joins TRBV10-2 to TRBJ1-6, with D unresolved. Between the trimmed V and J ends, which lost 2 bases and 8 bases, there was a span of 7 bases. The CDR3 contains 13 residues. The germline V gene encodes CDR1 WSHSY and CDR2 SAAADI. CDR3 DNA sequence: TGCGCCAGCAGTGAGAATATGTATTCACCCCTCCACTTT. Residues: CASSENMYSPLHF.

This clonotype was seen a handful of times. V gene TRBV3-1 combines with J gene TRBJ1-3; D is undetermined. Per germline, CDR1 LGHDT and CDR2 YNNKEL (reference sequence). CDR3 length: 11 amino acids. V was pared by 0 bases and J by 14 bases, with 8 bases between. The CDR3 coding sequence is TGTGCCAGCAGCCAAGATATGTCACTATATTTT. It yields the protein CASSQDMSLYF. Full variable domain (outside the CDR3, taken from reference TRBV3-1 and TRBJ1-3): DTAVSQTPKYLVTQMGNDKSIKCEQNLGHDTMYWYKQDSKKFLKIMFSYNNKELIINETVPNRFSPKSPDKAHLNLHINSLELGDSAVYFCASSQDMSLYFGEGSWLTVV.

The chain combines TRBV4-3 with TRBJ2-7; no definite D call. Germline values: CDR1 LGHNA, CDR2 YSLEER. The length of the CDR3 is 15 residues. Trimming took 0 bases from V and 2 from J, leaving 11 bases between them. In DNA form, the CDR3 reads TGCGCCAGCAGCCAAGATACTATGTCCCCCTACGAGCAGTACTTC. Protein: CASSQDTMSPYEQYF.

This chain links TRBV20-1 with TRBJ2-7; 8 nucleotides line up with TRBD1. Trimming took 3 bases from V and 1 from J; bases not matched to a gene: 5. CDR3 length equals 14 residues. In germline, CDR1 is DFQATT, CDR2 SNEGSKA (reference sequence). Here the CDR3 DNA reads TGCAGTGCTAGTGTAGGACAGGGTTCCTACGAGCAGTACTTC. Encoded protein: CSASVGQGSYEQYF.

The chain is built from TRBV20-1 and TRBJ1-5; D gene unclear. With 0 bases removed from V and 3 bases from J, the gap between germline ends came to 12 bases. This CDR3 spans 15 amino acids. CDR1 and CDR2 from the germline V gene are DFQATT and SNEGSKA (reference sequence). The DNA of the CDR3 is TGCAGTGCTAGAGATAGCCAAAGACTCAATCAGCCCCAGCATTTT. It yields the protein CSARDSQRLNQPQHF.

The rearrangement uses TRBV15 and TRBJ1-4; D might be TRBD1 (5 bases). Germline V gene lookup returns CDR1 LNHNV and CDR2 YYDKDF (reference sequence). CDR3 size: 15 residues. V shed 4 bases and J shed 5 bases, with 14 bases lying between them. CDR3 DNA: TGTGCCACCAGCATAAACCGGGGCCAAAATGAAAAACTGTTTTTT. As protein: CATSINRGQNEKLFF.

V usage is TRBV11-2 and J usage is TRBJ1-1, with D uncertain. CDR3 length: 15 residues. Trimming removed 0 bases at V and 5 bases at J, with 13 bases between. Germline CDR1 SGHAT, CDR2 FQNNGV. The CDR3 is CASSLDPGLRTEAFF. The CDR3 coding sequence is TGTGCCAGCAGCTTAGATCCGGGCCTTCGAACTGAAGCTTTCTTT. Full variable domain (rest looked up from reference TRBV11-2 and TRBJ1-1): EAGVAQSPRYKIIEKRQSVAFWCNPISGHATLYWYQQILGQGPKLLIQFQNNGVVDDSQLPKDRFSAERLKGVDSTLKIQPAKLEDSAVYLCASSLDPGLRTEAFFGQGTRLTVV.

This clonotype showed up just a few times. This rearrangement joins TRBV7-8 to TRBJ2-5; 10 nucleotides match TRBD2. CDR1 is SGHVS and CDR2 is FQNEAQ in the germline V gene. The CDR3 is 14 amino acids. V was clipped by 5 bases and J by 7 bases; unmatched bases: 7. The CDR3 sequence is CASSVSGGPGTQYF. For the CDR3, the DNA is TGTGCCAGCAGCGTTAGCGGGGGGCCGGGGACCCAGTACTTC.

This clonotype was observed a handful of times. The chain has TRBV10-3 and TRBJ1-2; unclear D gene. The CDR3 runs to 12 residues. Germline V gene data show CDR1 as ENHRY and CDR2 as SYGVKD. Deletions cut 2 bases from V and 3 bases from J, with 4 bases between. This CDR3 is CAISELDYGYTF. As DNA, the CDR3 is TGTGCCATCAGTGAGCTGGACTATGGCTACACCTTC.

The V call is TRBV6-1, the J call TRBJ2-1; no reliable D call. V lost 10 bases and J 4 bases, leaving 11 bases between the germline ends. The CDR3 consists of 12 residues. Germline V gene data show CDR1 as MNHNS and CDR2 as SASEGT. CDR3 nucleotide sequence: TGTGCCATCGGGTCGAGATACAATGAGCAGTTCTTC. It translates to CAIGSRYNEQFF.

This clonotype was recorded a few times. The chain is built from TRBV28 and TRBJ1-1; D remains unclear. The V end was cut by 3 bases, the J end by 10 bases, with 15 bases between. CDR1 is MDHEN and CDR2 is SYDVKM in the germline V gene. The CDR3 sequence is 13 residues long. CDR3 loop: CASSLAPSGVAFF. The CDR3 DNA reads as TGTGCCAGCAGTTTGGCCCCAAGTGGGGTAGCTTTCTTT.

This chain links TRBV30 with TRBJ2-2; D not resolved. The CDR3 is 13 amino acids. The germline V gene has CDR1 GTSNPN and CDR2 SVGIG (reference sequence). Trimming removed 2 bases from V and 1 base from J, with 5 bases in between. CDR3 in DNA: TGTGCCTGGAGTTTGTTGAACACCGGGGAGCTGTTTTTT. Amino acids: CAWSLLNTGELFF.

This clonotype occurred many times. The chain recombines TRBV5-5 with TRBJ2-1; 9 bases line up with TRBD1. Trimming cost V 3 bases and J 2 bases; bases outside gene matches: 3. Germline V gene data show CDR1 as SGHKS and CDR2 as YYEKEE (reference sequence). The CDR3 runs to 15 residues. DNA of the CDR3: TGTGCCAGCAGCTCCGGGACAGGGACCTACAATGAGCAGTTCTTC. Its protein is CASSSGTGTYNEQFF.

This clonotype occurred once. The gene calls are TRBV6-2 or TRBV6-3 and TRBJ1-2; tentative D call: TRBD1 (6 bases). Trimming removed 5 bases at V and 8 bases at J, with 15 bases between. This CDR3 is 13 amino acids long. Germline CDR1 MNHEY, CDR2 SVGEGT. The CDR3 coding sequence is TGTGCCAGCAGTAAGAGGACAGTGAGGGGCTACACCTTC. Translated: CASSKRTVRGYTF.

This clonotype was picked up a small number of times. This chain uses TRBV2 with TRBJ1-2, with D possibly TRBD1 on 5 matching bases. Germline CDR1 reads SNHLY; CDR2 reads FYNNEI. The CDR3 loop spans 13 amino acids. V lost 4 bases to trimming and J lost 2 bases, with 8 bases between them. In DNA form, the CDR3 reads TGTGCCAGCAGTGCGGGGACCAACTATGGCTACACCTTC. Its protein is CASSAGTNYGYTF.

This clonotype was recorded only once. The chain carries TRBV5-5 and TRBJ2-7; D unclear. Germline V lookup: CDR1 SGHKS, CDR2 YYEKEE (reference sequence). V gave up 3 bases and J gave up 4 bases, with 20 bases separating them. CDR3 length equals 16 residues. The CDR3 reads CASSSRAGPIVYEQYF. CDR3 coding DNA: TGTGCCAGCAGCTCACGCGCAGGACCAATTGTATACGAGCAGTACTTC.

This clonotype has a handful of counts. The gene calls are TRBV20-1 and TRBJ2-1, with 8 positions matching TRBD2. This CDR3 has 14 amino acids. Per the germline V gene, CDR1 is DFQATT and CDR2 is SNEGSKA (reference sequence). Trimming removed 6 bases from V and 4 bases from J; junction bases left unmatched: 8. As DNA, the CDR3 is TGCAGTGCCCCCAATAGCGGGGTTTACAATGAGCAGTTCTTC. It yields the protein CSAPNSGVYNEQFF.

The chain recombines TRBV21-1 with TRBJ1-1. TRBV21-1 is described as a pseudogene. The CDR3 length is 14 residues. The CDR3 loop reads CASSPYDSNTEAFF. CDR3 sequence (DNA): TGTGCCAGCAGCCCGTACGATTCGAACACTGAAGCTTTCTTT.

The CDR3 reads CASRNAGGPNYEQYF. The CDR3, as DNA: TGTGCCAGCAGAAACGCGGGAGGGCCGAACTACGAGCAGTACTTC. The chain is built from TRBV6-5 and TRBJ2-7, with 9 bases lining up with TRBD2. The germline CDR1 and CDR2 sequences are MNHEY and SVGAGI. Unmatched junction bases numbered 9, after V lost 6 bases and J lost 3 bases. This CDR3 comprises 15 residues.

This clonotype was counted between two and nine times. The gene calls are TRBV7-2 and TRBJ1-1, with D possibly TRBD1 on 5 matching bases. This CDR3 is built from 13 residues. CDR1 SGHTA and CDR2 FQGNSA come from the germline V gene. V shed 6 bases and J shed 4 bases, with 12 bases lying between them. In DNA, the CDR3 is TGTGCCAGCAGAAGACAGTTAAGCACTGAAGCTTTCTTT. Its protein product is CASRRQLSTEAFF. Based on the CDR3 plus reference TRBV7-2 and TRBJ1-1, the full variable domain is GAGVSQSPSNKVTEKGKDVELRCDPISGHTALYWYRQSLGQGLEFLIYFQGNSAPDKSGLPSDRFSAERTGGSVSTLTIQRTQQEDSAVYLCASRRQLSTEAFFGQGTRLTVV.

This clonotype was seen a handful of times. The CDR3 sequence is CASSLGAENQPQHF. The CDR3 nucleotides are TGTGCCAGCAGCTTAGGGGCAGAAAATCAGCCCCAGCATTTT. V is TRBV7-9 and J is TRBJ1-5; the D is unclear. CDR3 length equals 14 residues. Germline-derived CDR1 and CDR2 are SEHNR and FQNEAQ (reference sequence). V shed 1 base and J shed 4 bases, with 8 bases lying between them.

This chain joins TRBV20-1 and TRBJ1-2; D gene uncertain. The CDR3 totals 14 residues. The V gene's germline CDR1 is DFQATT and CDR2 SNEGSKA (reference sequence). V gave up 2 bases and J gave up 4 bases, with 14 bases separating them. The CDR3: CSARSRRAAYGYTF. DNA for the CDR3: TGCAGTGCTAGATCGCGTAGGGCAGCCTATGGCTACACCTTC.

This chain joins TRBV6-4 and TRBJ1-2; 9 bases agree with TRBD1. The germline V gene has CDR1 MRHNA and CDR2 SNTAGT. V lost 5 bases, J lost 8 bases, and 12 bases stayed unmatched. This CDR3 comprises 15 residues. DNA of the CDR3: TGTGCCAGCAGTCCTACACACAGGGGGCAAGCCGGCTACACCTTC. Residues: CASSPTHRGQAGYTF.

This clonotype was seen a few times. The chain couples TRBV2 to TRBJ2-5, with TRBD1 identical over 7 bases. Germline loops: CDR1 SNHLY, CDR2 FYNNEI. The CDR3 is 14 residues long. V shed 6 bases and J 1 base; nucleotides not matched to a gene: 5. CDR3 DNA sequence: TGTGCCAGCAGGGACAGGAGTACCCAAGAGACCCAGTACTTC. Translation: CASRDRSTQETQYF.

This clonotype was seen only a few times. The CDR3 nucleotides read TGTGCCAGCAGTTTCCCAGGGGGCTATCACAATGAGCAGTTCTTC. This translates into CASSFPGGYHNEQFF. J is TRBJ2-1 and V is TRBV28; TRBD1 matches at 8 bases. Looked up from germline, CDR1 is MDHEN and CDR2 is SYDVKM. V was clipped by 3 bases and J by 5 bases; unmatched bases: 6. The length of the CDR3 is 15 residues.